This passage covers 23 T cell receptor beta chains from one sample sequenced in a study of blood T cells in healthy people across ages (dated by TCRdb to 2013 to 2016). The library was built by means of 5' RACE. Sequencing relied on an Illumina HiSeq 2500. A second roughly 7 to 11 cycle PCR used a sample-barcoded 5' primer and a J-beta primer mix. TCRdb reanalyzed the raw reads on its own, using fastp at Q25 for trimming and MiXCR for clone calling, and kept in-frame beta chains. Identical CDR3 protein sequences are pooled into one entry, listed with their most common genes and DNA. Present in this sample are under 950,000 distinct CDR3 sequences, 22% of which were seen just once. Around 21% of the sample is in the top ten clones. Sequencing was carried out using blood. These receptors all come from a man aged 65 to 85 in good health.

The table lists this clonotype with a few counts. The rearrangement links TRBV20-1 to TRBJ2-1, with D uncertain. This CDR3 is built from 15 residues. V was clipped by 0 bases and J by 5 bases, with 14 bases between them. Germline lookup yields CDR1 DFQATT and CDR2 SNEGSKA (reference sequence). Here the CDR3 reads CSARDSFFADNEQFF. The CDR3 DNA reads as TGCAGTGCTAGAGATTCTTTCTTCGCGGACAATGAGCAGTTCTTC.

The chain is built from TRBV2 and TRBJ2-7; 7 bases align to TRBD2. Germline assignment: CDR1 SNHLY and CDR2 FYNNEI. This CDR3 contains 13 residues. V lost 10 bases, J lost 0 bases, and 6 bases stayed unmatched. This CDR3 reads CAKASGTSYEQYV. CDR3 sequence (DNA): TGTGCCAAGGCCAGCGGGACCTCCTACGAGCAGTACGTC.

This clonotype was seen at least ten times. The chain carries TRBV27 and TRBJ1-4; D is unclear. The germline gives CDR1 MNHEY, CDR2 SMNVEV (reference sequence). V dropped 2 bases and J dropped 4 bases, with 5 bases sitting between them. CDR3 size: 13 residues. CDR3 in DNA: TGTGCCAGCAGTTTAGCCGGTAATGAAAAACTGTTTTTT. Translating it yields CASSLAGNEKLFF.

This chain links TRBV6-5 with TRBJ2-5, with a tentative D call TRBD1 (5 bases). Germline assignment: CDR1 MNHEY and CDR2 SVGAGI. V lost 2 bases to trimming and J lost 0 bases, with 10 bases between them. The CDR3 is 15 residues long. Here the CDR3 reads CASSYARTHQETQYF. CDR3 coding DNA: TGTGCCAGCAGTTACGCCCGGACACACCAAGAGACCCAGTACTTC.

As concerns this clonotype: Germline is not matched at one junction end, which may reflect a read error. The chain joins TRBV12-3 or TRBV12-4 to TRBJ2-3, with 13 bases that match TRBD2. This CDR3 region has 17 residues. The CDR3 region has the DNA TGTGCCAGCATTCTAGGACTAGCGGGGGTGAACACAGATACGGAGTATTTT. Amino acids: CASILGLAGVNTDTEYF.

The chain is built from TRBV7-6 and TRBJ2-3; 11 bases are shared with TRBD2. Per the germline V gene, CDR1 is SGHVS and CDR2 is FNYEAQ. J gave up 6 bases and V 1 base, and 9 bases lay outside the gene matches. The CDR3 runs to 17 residues. The chain's CDR3 is CASSLGLAGTTVDTQYF. The DNA for the CDR3 is TGTGCCAGCAGCTTAGGACTAGCGGGGACCACCGTGGATACGCAGTATTTT.

The chain couples TRBV6-5 to TRBJ1-1; D remains unclear. The germline V and J ends were trimmed by 2 bases and 1 base, with 11 bases remaining between them. There are 15 residues in the CDR3. Germline-derived CDR1 and CDR2 are MNHEY and SVGAGI. The CDR3, as DNA: TGTGCCAGCAGTTACCCTGGGAGTAAGAACACTGAAGCTTTCTTT. It specifies CASSYPGSKNTEAFF.

The chain recombines TRBV20-1 with TRBJ1-4, with D tentatively TRBD1 (6 bases). The CDR3 is 17 amino acids. V lost 0 bases and J lost 0, with 14 bases in between. From germline, CDR1 is DFQATT and CDR2 SNEGSKA (reference sequence). CDR3 residues: CSAREDRKRSTNEKLFF. The DNA for the CDR3 is TGCAGTGCTAGAGAGGACAGAAAGCGGTCAACTAATGAAAAACTGTTTTTT.

A few counts support this clonotype. The chain couples TRBV6-4 to TRBJ2-3; 9 bases agree with TRBD2. Trimming cost V 0 bases and J 7 bases; bases outside gene matches: 5. The CDR3 loop spans 15 amino acids. Germline V gene data show CDR1 as MRHNA and CDR2 as SNTAGT. CDR3: CASSDSSGGLYTQYF. CDR3 nucleotide sequence: TGTGCCAGCAGTGACTCTAGCGGGGGATTATATACGCAGTATTTT.

The chain is built from TRBV20-1 and TRBJ2-3, with TRBD1 matching over 8 bases. CDR3 length equals 13 residues. Trimming at V came to 1 base and at J to 6 bases, leaving 3 bases not matched to a gene. CDR1 and CDR2 (germline): DFQATT, SNEGSKA (reference sequence). The CDR3 sequence is CSARGTGYDTQYF. Written as DNA, the CDR3 is TGCAGTGCTAGAGGGACAGGGTACGATACGCAGTATTTT.

A few counts support this clonotype. V gene TRBV6-6 combines with J gene TRBJ2-7, with 11 bases matching TRBD2. This CDR3 is built from 16 residues. Germline V gene lookup returns CDR1 MNHNY and CDR2 SVGAGI (reference sequence). After removal of 4 bases from V and 0 bases from J, the junction contained 5 bases not matched to a gene. The CDR3 coding sequence is TGTGCCAGCAGTTTTCGGACTAGCGGGTCCTCCTACGAGCAGTACTTC. Translation gives CASSFRTSGSSYEQYF.

This clonotype has more than one count but fewer than ten. The chain links TRBV18 to TRBJ1-1; 9 nucleotides align to TRBD1. This CDR3 comprises 18 residues. The V and J ends lost 3 bases and 0 bases, in that order; junction bases with no gene match: 11. Germline V gene lookup returns CDR1 KGHSH and CDR2 LQKENI. In DNA form, the CDR3 reads TGTGCCAGCTCACCCCGTGTGGGACAGGGCCTCATGAACACTGAAGCTTTCTTT. Its translation is CASSPRVGQGLMNTEAFF.

V is TRBV9 and J is TRBJ2-1; tentative D call: TRBD2 (6 bases). Deletions cut 0 bases from V and 4 bases from J, with 11 bases between. Germline CDR1 and CDR2: SGDLS and YYNGEE. The CDR3 extends over 15 amino acids. CDR3 sequence: CASSVVGSGYNEQFF. The CDR3 DNA reads TGTGCCAGCAGCGTAGTCGGGAGTGGGTACAATGAGCAGTTCTTC.

There are many counts of this clonotype. The chain joins TRBV12-3 or TRBV12-4 to TRBJ2-4; maybe TRBD1 (5 bases). Trimming stripped 8 bases from V and 0 bases from J, with 17 bases between. This CDR3 region has 16 residues. The CDR3 DNA reads as TGTGCCAGCTTACTTGACAGCAGGATAGCCAAAAACATTCAGTACTTC. Translating gives CASLLDSRIAKNIQYF.

The V call is TRBV7-2, the J call TRBJ2-7; D unclear. Per the germline V gene, CDR1 is SGHTA and CDR2 is FQGNSA. V lost 3 bases to trimming and J lost 2 bases, with 8 bases between them. This CDR3 comprises 13 residues. CDR3 sequence (DNA): TGTGCCAGCAGCTTTACGGATACCTACGAGCAGTACTTC. Protein: CASSFTDTYEQYF.

The V call is TRBV29-1, the J call TRBJ2-7, with D perhaps TRBD2 (6 bases). V lost 6 bases and J 1 base, leaving 7 bases between the germline ends. The CDR3 sequence is 11 residues long. The germline V gene has CDR1 SQVTM and CDR2 ANQGSEA. Here the CDR3 DNA reads TGCAGCGTCCGGGGGTCCTACGAGCAGTACTTC. Amino acids: CSVRGSYEQYF.

This chain joins TRBV11-1 and TRBJ2-1; 11 bases are a match to TRBD2. CDR3 size: 20 residues. V was pared by 5 bases and J by 0 bases, with 15 bases of the junction left unmatched. Germline CDR1 SGHAT, CDR2 FQDESV (reference sequence). The CDR3 sequence is CASSRPKLAGGYSSYNEQFF. For the CDR3, the DNA is TGTGCCAGCAGCCGTCCTAAGTTAGCGGGGGGGTATTCCTCCTACAATGAGCAGTTCTTC.

This clonotype has only a few counts. V and J are TRBV3-1 and TRBJ2-1; 7 bases align to TRBD1. This CDR3 contains 15 residues. Germline V gene sequence: CDR1 LGHDT, CDR2 YNNKEL (reference sequence). The V and J ends lost 5 bases and 6 bases, in that order; junction bases with no gene match: 10. In DNA form, the CDR3 reads TGTGCCAGCAGCTACGTTAGGGGGCGAGTCAATGAGCAGTTCTTC. Amino acid sequence: CASSYVRGRVNEQFF.

This clonotype turned up a few times. The chain combines TRBV4-3 with TRBJ2-1; TRBD2 might be the D (6 bases). Germline loops: CDR1 LGHNA, CDR2 YSLEER. The CDR3 is 15 amino acids. V shed 0 bases and J shed 8 bases, with 14 bases lying between them. The CDR3 region has the DNA TGCGCCAGCAGCCAAGAACCGCTAGCGAGCCATGAGCAGTTCTTC. Its protein product is CASSQEPLASHEQFF.

The table lists this clonotype with a few counts. This chain links TRBV12-3 or TRBV12-4 with TRBJ2-1; 8 nucleotides agree with TRBD1. The DNA end lines up better with TRBJ2-5; the J call may be wrong. This CDR3 region has 15 residues. The CDR3 nucleotides read TGTGCCAGCAGTTGGGGACAGGTCAACGGAAAGCCCCAGTACTTC. Encoded protein: CASSWGQVNGKPQYF.

This chain joins TRBV3-1 and TRBJ2-5; 9 bases agree with TRBD2. Matching the DNA end better, TRBJ2-1 makes the J call doubtful. Germline assignment: CDR1 LGHDT and CDR2 YNNKEL (reference sequence). The CDR3 loop spans 16 amino acids. In nucleotides, the CDR3 is TGTGCCAGCAGCCAAATTAGCGGGGGCCATGTCAATGAGCAGTTCTTC. Translated: CASSQISGGHVNEQFF.

This clonotype showed up many times. J is TRBJ2-1 and V is TRBV7-2; 7 bases align to TRBD2. J lost 7 bases, V lost 6 bases, and 9 bases had no gene match. The CDR3 has 14 residues. Germline V lookup: CDR1 SGHTA, CDR2 FQGNSA. The CDR3 DNA reads as TGTGCCAGCAGTTTGGTGGCGGGAGTGAATGAGCAGTTCTTC. Translated, it gives CASSLVAGVNEQFF.

V gene TRBV20-1 combines with J gene TRBJ1-1; 8 nucleotides align to TRBD1. The germline V gene has CDR1 DFQATT and CDR2 SNEGSKA (reference sequence). After removal of 2 bases from V and 1 base from J, the junction contained 9 bases not matched to a gene. The CDR3 consists of 16 residues. CDR3 DNA: TGCAGTGCTAGACGTAGACAGGGGATGGGGAACACTGAAGCTTTCTTT. Protein: CSARRRQGMGNTEAFF.